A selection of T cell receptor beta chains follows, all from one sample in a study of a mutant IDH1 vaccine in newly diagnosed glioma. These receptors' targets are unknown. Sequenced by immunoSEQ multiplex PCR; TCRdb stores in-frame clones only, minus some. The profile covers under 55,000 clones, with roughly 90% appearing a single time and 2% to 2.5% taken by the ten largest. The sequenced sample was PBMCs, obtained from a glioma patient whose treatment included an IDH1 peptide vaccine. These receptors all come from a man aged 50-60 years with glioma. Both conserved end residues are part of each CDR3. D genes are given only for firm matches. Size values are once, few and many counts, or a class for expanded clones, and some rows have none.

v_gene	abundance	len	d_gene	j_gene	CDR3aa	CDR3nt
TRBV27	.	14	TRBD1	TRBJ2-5	CASSPGQPSGTQYF	TGTGCCAGCAGTCCGGGACAGCCCTCGGGGACCCAGTACTTC
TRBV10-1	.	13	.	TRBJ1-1	CASSEHRDSEAFF	TGCGCCAGCAGTGAGCACAGGGATTCTGAAGCTTTCTTT
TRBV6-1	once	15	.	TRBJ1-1	CASSENGAGNTEAFF	TGTGCCAGCAGTGAAAACGGCGCAGGCAACACTGAAGCTTTCTTT
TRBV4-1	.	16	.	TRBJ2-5	CASSQDSPGPGETQYF	TGCGCCAGCAGCCAAGATTCCCCGGGCCCGGGAGAGACCCAGTACTTC
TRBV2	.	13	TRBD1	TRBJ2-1	CASQGQDHNEQFF	TGTGCCAGCCAGGGACAGGACCACAATGAGCAGTTCTTC
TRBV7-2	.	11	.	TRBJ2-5	CASSLFETQYF	TGTGCCAGCAGCTTATTTGAGACCCAGTACTTC
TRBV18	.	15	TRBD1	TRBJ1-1	CASSQKGQGNTEAFF	TGTGCCAGCTCACAAAAAGGACAGGGCAACACTGAAGCTTTCTTT
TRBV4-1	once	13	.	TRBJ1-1	CASSLARATEAFF	TGCGCCAGCAGCCTCGCGCGAGCCACTGAAGCTTTCTTT
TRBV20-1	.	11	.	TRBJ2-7	CSARGPSEQYF	TGCAGTGCTAGGGGCCCCTCGGAGCAGTACTTC
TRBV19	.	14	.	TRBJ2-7	CASSISGTSYEQYF	TGTGCCAGTAGTATTTCCGGGACCTCCTACGAGCAGTACTTC
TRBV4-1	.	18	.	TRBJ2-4	CASSQDPAREVLKNIQYF	TGCGCCAGCAGCCAAGATCCGGCCAGGGAGGTCCTGAAAAACATTCAGTACTTC
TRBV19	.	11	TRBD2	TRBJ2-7	CARASGTRQYF	TGTGCCAGAGCCTCGGGGACTAGGCAGTACTTC
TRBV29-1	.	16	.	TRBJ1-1	CSVGGGGGTLNTEAFF	TGCAGCGTTGGTGGTGGAGGGGGAACCTTGAACACTGAAGCTTTCTTT
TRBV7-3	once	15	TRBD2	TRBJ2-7	CASSIGLAGWNEQYF	TGTGCCAGCAGCATCGGACTAGCGGGGTGGAACGAGCAGTACTTC
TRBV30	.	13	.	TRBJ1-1	CAWSVHRATEAFF	TGTGCCTGGAGTGTACACAGGGCCACTGAAGCTTTCTTT
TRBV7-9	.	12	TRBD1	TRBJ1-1	CASSWTGKEAFF	TGTGCCAGCAGCTGGACAGGGAAGGAAGCTTTCTTT
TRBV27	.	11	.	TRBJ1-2	CASQGTYGYTF	TGTGCCAGTCAGGGGACCTATGGCTACACCTTC
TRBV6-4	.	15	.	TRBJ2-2	CASSDIYSNTGELFF	TGTGCCAGCAGTGACATCTACTCGAACACCGGGGAGCTGTTTTTT
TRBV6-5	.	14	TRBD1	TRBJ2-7	CASSLDRGSNEQYF	TGTGCCAGCAGTTTAGACAGGGGGTCTAACGAGCAGTACTTC